The 30 T cell receptor beta chains in this list originate from one sample, sequenced in a study of cytomegalovirus exposure and HLA in healthy donors. Use of 60 Vbeta and 13 Jbeta primers characterized the PCR. The method was immunoSEQ multiplex PCR; TCRdb's version includes in-frame clones alone and lacks a portion of them. Of roughly 120,000 clones detected, 60% to 85% appear once; the ten largest clones hold 1.9%. The sample consisted of PBMCs. Receptors were obtained from a man between 50 and 59 years old in good health and CMV-seronegative.

The V call is TRBV2, the J call TRBJ2-7, with D perhaps matching TRBD2 (6 bases). The germline V gene has CDR1 SNHLY and CDR2 FYNNEI. Trimming left V 7 bases short and J 0 bases short, with 13 bases between. The CDR3 is 14 amino acids. DNA for the CDR3: TGTGCCAGCAAGTGGGAGGTGTCCTCCTACGAGCAGTACTTC. Translating gives CASKWEVSSYEQYF. The full variable domain, its missing parts supplied by reference TRBV2 and TRBJ2-7, is EPEVTQTPSHQVTQMGQEVILRCVPISNHLYFYWYRQILGQKVEFLVSFYNNEISEKSEIFDDQFSVERPDGSNFTLKIRSTKLEDSAMYFCASKWEVSSYEQYFGPGTRLTVT.

This chain joins TRBV9 and TRBJ2-7; 7 nucleotides line up with TRBD1. The V and J ends lost 0 bases and 3 bases, in that order; junction bases with no gene match: 9. Germline V gene sequence: CDR1 SGDLS, CDR2 YYNGEE. The CDR3 covers 16 residues. The CDR3 DNA reads as TGTGCCAGCAGCGTAGCGGGCCCGGGACAGAGCTACGAGCAGTACTTC. Its translation is CASSVAGPGQSYEQYF. The variable domain in full, with the rest retrieved from reference TRBV9 and TRBJ2-7, is DSGVTQTPKHLITATGQRVTLRCSPRSGDLSVYWYQQSLDQGLQFLIQYYNGEERAKGNILERFSAQQFPDLHSELNLSSLELGDSALYFCASSVAGPGQSYEQYFGPGTRLTVT.

DNA of the CDR3: TGTGCCAGCAGCTTGGGGGGCGAGTCTACCTACGAGCAGTACTTC. Protein: CASSLGGESTYEQYF. The chain uses TRBV5-4 and TRBJ2-7; the D gene is possibly TRBD1 (5 bases). V was cut by 0 bases and J by 2 bases, with 12 bases left in between. Per the germline V gene, CDR1 is SGHNT and CDR2 is YYREEE (reference sequence). The CDR3 is 15 residues long.

Only one count was recorded for this clone. The gene calls are TRBV20-1 and TRBJ2-1; D uncertain. CDR3 size: 11 residues. V lost 4 bases, J lost 10 bases, and 11 bases lay in between. Germline CDR1 is DFQATT and CDR2 is SNEGSKA (reference sequence). The DNA of the CDR3 is TGCAGTGCTATCCGCGGATACGAGCAGTTCTTC. Translating it yields CSAIRGYEQFF.

This sequence joins TRBV4-1 and TRBJ1-6; no firm D call. This CDR3 region has 16 residues. From germline, CDR1 is MGHRA and CDR2 YSYEKL. V dropped 0 bases and J dropped 0 bases, with 6 bases sitting between them. The CDR3 spells CASSQEHSSYNSPLHF. The CDR3 DNA reads as TGCGCCAGCAGCCAAGAACACAGCTCCTATAATTCACCCCTCCACTTT.

V and J are TRBV15 and TRBJ2-2, with TRBD1 matching over 10 bases. The J segment lost 1 base and the V segment lost 5 bases, leaving 7 bases of the junction unmatched. The germline V gene has CDR1 LNHNV and CDR2 YYDKDF (reference sequence). This CDR3 contains 17 residues. In DNA form, the CDR3 reads TGTGCCACCAGCGAGGCCTGGGACAGGGGGAACACCGGGGAGCTGTTTTTT. As protein: CATSEAWDRGNTGELFF.

The chain is built from TRBV6-5 and TRBJ1-4; 7 bases agree with TRBD1. The CDR3 is 14 residues long. V trimming: 10 bases; J trimming: 6 bases; junction bases outside the gene matches: 11. Germline V lookup: CDR1 MNHEY, CDR2 SVGAGI. The CDR3 DNA reads as TGTGCCACCCTCGGAAGGGGGCGGGATGAAAAACTGTTTTTT. The encoded protein is CATLGRGRDEKLFF.

This sequence joins TRBV5-6 and TRBJ1-1; 9 positions match TRBD1. The CDR3 covers 14 residues. V shed 4 bases, J shed 4 bases, and the junction held 5 bases outside the gene matches. The germline V gene has CDR1 SGHDT and CDR2 YYEEEE. CDR3 bases: TGTGCCAGCAGCACAGGGGGCGTGGGCACTGAAGCTTTCTTT. Translated: CASSTGGVGTEAFF.

The rearrangement links TRBV7-6 to TRBJ2-7; 9 bases match TRBD1. From germline, CDR1 is SGHVS and CDR2 FNYEAQ. V lost 1 base to trimming and J lost 2 bases; unmatched junction nucleotides: 6. The CDR3 is made up of 16 amino acids. The CDR3 bases are TGTGCCAGCAGCTTAGGGTCCGGGACAGGGCCCTACGAGCAGTACGTC. It is translated as CASSLGSGTGPYEQYV.

V gene TRBV7-9 combines with J gene TRBJ1-1; TRBD1 aligns across 9 bases. Germline V lookup: CDR1 SEHNR, CDR2 FQNEAQ (reference sequence). V lost 6 bases to trimming and J lost 8 bases; unmatched junction nucleotides: 13. The CDR3 has 15 residues. The CDR3 DNA follows: TGTGCCAGCAGTTGGGGGGACAGGGAGACTTTGGAAGCTTTCTTT. Protein sequence: CASSWGDRETLEAFF.

V and J are TRBV5-1 and TRBJ1-6, with 7 bases identical to TRBD1. V trimming: 4 bases; J trimming: 10 bases; junction bases outside the gene matches: 8. Germline CDR1 SGHRS, CDR2 YFSETQ. The CDR3 extends over 14 amino acids. The CDR3, as DNA: TGCGCCAGCAGCCCCGGACAGGCTGAATCACCCCTCCACTTT. This gives the protein CASSPGQAESPLHF.

The table lists this clone with a few counts. The rearrangement joins TRBV7-9 to TRBJ2-5; 9 positions agree with TRBD2. This CDR3 region has 15 residues. V was pared by 2 bases and J by 4 bases, with 5 bases of the junction left unmatched. Germline V lookup: CDR1 SEHNR, CDR2 FQNEAQ (reference sequence). The CDR3 here is CASSLNSGGGETQYF. Written as DNA, the CDR3 is TGTGCCAGCAGCTTAAATAGCGGGGGTGGAGAGACCCAGTACTTC.

This clone was counted only a few times. J is TRBJ2-7 and V is TRBV6-4; 8 bases are a match to TRBD1. V lost 4 bases, J lost 2 bases, and 7 bases stayed unmatched. Germline-derived CDR1 and CDR2 are MRHNA and SNTAGT. The CDR3 is 15 amino acids. The CDR3 nucleotides are TGTGCCAGCAGTGTCGACAGGGGCCCCACCTACGAGCAGTACTTC. Translating gives CASSVDRGPTYEQYF.

A few counts support this clone. The chain has TRBV29-1 and TRBJ1-2; a possible D gene is TRBD1 (5 bases). This CDR3 comprises 14 residues. Germline V lookup: CDR1 SQVTM, CDR2 ANQGSEA. V gave up 4 bases and J gave up 4 bases, with 16 bases separating them. The CDR3 reads CSVAPQGISYGYTF. The CDR3 DNA reads as TGCAGCGTTGCCCCCCAGGGTATTAGCTATGGCTACACCTTC.

The chain carries TRBV5-1 and TRBJ1-5; 8 bases match TRBD1. CDR3 length equals 13 residues. The trim removed 3 bases at V and 7 bases at J, leaving 3 bases unmatched. Germline V gene data show CDR1 as SGHRS and CDR2 as YFSETQ. The CDR3: CASSYRGEQPQHF. In DNA, the CDR3 is TGCGCCAGCAGCTACAGGGGGGAACAGCCCCAGCATTTT. The full variable domain, completed using reference TRBV5-1 and TRBJ1-5, is KAGVTQTPRYLIKTRGQQVTLSCSPISGHRSVSWYQQTPGQGLQFLFEYFSETQRNKGNFPGRFSGRQFSNSRSEMNVSTLELGDSALYLCASSYRGEQPQHFGDGTRLSIL.

This clone was seen once. This chain uses TRBV11-1 with TRBJ2-5; 9 bases fit TRBD2. Germline trimming cut 1 base from V and 5 bases from J; bases unmatched to any gene: 5. The length of the CDR3 is 15 residues. The germline V gene has CDR1 SGHAT and CDR2 FQDESV (reference sequence). Written as DNA, the CDR3 is TGTGCCAGCAGCTTAGGGCGGGGGGGCCGTGAGACCCAGTACTTC. This sequence encodes CASSLGRGGRETQYF.

The rearrangement links TRBV10-3 to TRBJ2-7; D perhaps matches TRBD1 (7 bases). Per the germline V gene, CDR1 is ENHRY and CDR2 is SYGVKD. The CDR3 consists of 14 residues. V dropped 4 bases and J dropped 3 bases, with 13 bases sitting between them. The CDR3 spells CAISARQGGYEQYF. CDR3 DNA sequence: TGTGCCATCAGTGCACGACAGGGAGGCTACGAGCAGTACTTC.

The rearrangement links TRBV18 to TRBJ2-2, with a possible D match to TRBD2 (6 bases). This CDR3 region has 15 residues. From germline, CDR1 is KGHSH and CDR2 LQKENI. The V and J ends lost 3 bases and 6 bases respectively, with 14 bases between them. CDR3 DNA sequence: TGTGCCAGCTCACCGTACGGCGGGGACGCCGGGGAGCTGTTTTTT. As protein: CASSPYGGDAGELFF.

The chain links TRBV6-1 to TRBJ2-7, with 10 bases that match TRBD2. Germline loops: CDR1 MNHNS, CDR2 SASEGT. The CDR3 length is 16 residues. V trimming: 2 bases; J trimming: 3 bases; junction bases outside the gene matches: 7. The DNA of the CDR3 is TGTGCCAGCAGTGAACACCGCTCTAGCGGGGGCTACGAGCAGTACTTC. It yields the protein CASSEHRSSGGYEQYF.

The gene calls are TRBV6-1 and TRBJ1-2; 12 bases fit TRBD1. Germline CDR1 is MNHNS and CDR2 is SASEGT. With 6 bases clipped from V and 7 bases from J, the junction kept 6 bases outside the gene matches. The CDR3 consists of 14 residues. Here the CDR3 reads CASRRDRGRLGYTF. For the CDR3, the DNA is TGTGCCAGCAGAAGGGACAGGGGGCGGCTTGGCTACACCTTC.

The chain couples TRBV19 to TRBJ1-2; D is possibly TRBD1 (6 bases). Germline V gene lookup returns CDR1 LNHDA and CDR2 SQIVND (reference sequence). Trimming pared 4 bases from V and 4 bases from J, leaving 13 bases between. This CDR3 comprises 14 residues. CDR3: CASSTAGQLYGYTF. The DNA for the CDR3 is TGTGCCAGTAGTACGGCCGGACAGCTCTATGGCTACACCTTC.

The chain is built from TRBV5-1 and TRBJ1-2, with D unclear. CDR1 is SGHRS and CDR2 is YFSETQ in the germline V gene. The V end lost 2 bases, the J end lost 4 bases, and 18 bases lay between the germline ends. The CDR3 extends over 16 amino acids. The CDR3 sequence is CASSLGVAGSVYGYTF. Here the CDR3 DNA reads TGCGCCAGCAGCTTAGGAGTCGCGGGCAGTGTCTATGGCTACACCTTC.

V is TRBV30 and J is TRBJ1-2; 11 bases match TRBD1. CDR1 and CDR2 from the germline V gene are GTSNPN and SVGIG (reference sequence). This CDR3 has 11 residues. Unmatched junction bases numbered 0, after V lost 5 bases and J lost 7 bases. The CDR3: CAWGTGGGYTF. DNA of the CDR3: TGTGCCTGGGGGACAGGGGGTGGCTACACCTTC.

The V and J genes are TRBV19 and TRBJ2-5; perhaps TRBD2 as D (6 bases). The J call may be incorrect, as the DNA end agrees better with TRBJ2-7. This CDR3 comprises 15 residues. Germline V gives CDR1 LNHDA, CDR2 SQIVND (reference sequence). The CDR3 here is CASSAYWTGAYEQYF. Here the CDR3 DNA reads TGTGCCAGTAGTGCCTATTGGACGGGAGCCTACGAGCAGTACTTC.

The rearrangement joins TRBV30 to TRBJ1-5; TRBD1 agrees at 10 bases. The CDR3 is 15 amino acids. Germline CDR1 and CDR2: GTSNPN and SVGIG (reference sequence). The V segment lost 3 bases and the J segment 1 base; nucleotides outside the gene matches: 3. Written as DNA, the CDR3 is TGTGCCTGGAGGGGGGGACAGGGGAGCAATCAGCCCCAGCATTTT. It yields the protein CAWRGGQGSNQPQHF.

This sequence joins TRBV5-4 and TRBJ1-1, with D perhaps TRBD1 (6 bases). Trimming stripped 0 bases from V and 4 bases from J, with 10 bases between. Germline CDR1 SGHNT, CDR2 YYREEE (reference sequence). There are 14 residues in the CDR3. CDR3 sequence: CASSLDRAATEAFF. As DNA, the CDR3 is TGTGCCAGCAGCTTGGACAGGGCGGCCACTGAAGCTTTCTTT. The variable domain in full, with the rest retrieved from reference TRBV5-4 and TRBJ1-1, is ETGVTQSPTHLIKTRGQQVTLRCSSQSGHNTVSWYQQALGQGPQFIFQYYREEENGRGNFPPRFSGLQFPNYSSELNVNALELDDSALYLCASSLDRAATEAFFGQGTRLTVV.

The rearrangement uses TRBV5-5 and TRBJ1-1; 8 nucleotides align to TRBD1. The junction had 18 bases not matched to a gene; V was cut back by 4 bases and J by 4 bases. This CDR3 has 18 residues. Per the germline V gene, CDR1 is SGHKS and CDR2 is YYEKEE (reference sequence). The CDR3 spells CASSRYDRGRQRRTEAFF. DNA for the CDR3: TGTGCCAGCAGCAGATACGACAGGGGACGCCAACGGCGCACTGAAGCTTTCTTT.

The V call is TRBV11-2, the J call TRBJ1-2; 8 bases line up with TRBD1. Germline CDR1 and CDR2: SGHAT and FQNNGV. CDR3 length: 15 residues. V gave up 5 bases and J gave up 4 bases; unmatched junction bases: 9. CDR3 coding DNA: TGTGCCAGCAGCCTCGCCCCCGGGACAGGCTATGGCTACACCTTC. As protein: CASSLAPGTGYGYTF. The full variable domain, its missing parts supplied by reference TRBV11-2 and TRBJ1-2, is EAGVAQSPRYKIIEKRQSVAFWCNPISGHATLYWYQQILGQGPKLLIQFQNNGVVDDSQLPKDRFSAERLKGVDSTLKIQPAKLEDSAVYLCASSLAPGTGYGYTFGSGTRLTVV.

The rearrangement links TRBV5-5 to TRBJ2-2; possibly TRBD1 for D (6 bases). This CDR3 spans 17 amino acids. CDR1 and CDR2 from the germline V gene are SGHKS and YYEKEE (reference sequence). Trimming removed 1 base from V and 3 bases from J, with 16 bases in between. The CDR3 region has the DNA TGTGCCAGCAGCTTGAATCCAGGGGAAGGGTACACCGGGGAGCTGTTTTTT. Its protein is CASSLNPGEGYTGELFF. The whole variable domain, remainder taken from reference TRBV5-5 and TRBJ2-2, is DAGVTQSPTHLIKTRGQQVTLRCSPISGHKSVSWYQQVLGQGPQFIFQYYEKEERGRGNFPDRFSARQFPNYSSELNVNALLLGDSALYLCASSLNPGEGYTGELFFGEGSRLTVL.

The genes are TRBV4-2 and TRBJ2-5, with D perhaps TRBD1 (6 bases). Looked up from germline, CDR1 is LGHNA and CDR2 is YNFKEQ. CDR3 size: 15 residues. The V gene lost 4 bases and the J gene lost 5 bases, with 17 bases spanning the gap. The CDR3 protein is CASSPLQGLMETQYF. CDR3 in DNA: TGTGCCAGCAGCCCATTACAGGGATTAATGGAGACCCAGTACTTC.